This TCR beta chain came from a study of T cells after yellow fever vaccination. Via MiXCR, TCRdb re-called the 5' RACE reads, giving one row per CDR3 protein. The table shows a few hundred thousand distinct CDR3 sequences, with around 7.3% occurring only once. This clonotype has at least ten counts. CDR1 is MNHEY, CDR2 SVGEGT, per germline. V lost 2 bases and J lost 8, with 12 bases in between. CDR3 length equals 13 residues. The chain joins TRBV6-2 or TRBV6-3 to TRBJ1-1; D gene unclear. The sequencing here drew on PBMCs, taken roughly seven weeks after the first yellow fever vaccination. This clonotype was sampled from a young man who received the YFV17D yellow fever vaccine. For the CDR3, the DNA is TGTGCCAGCAGTTACCTCCCCACTGTGGAAGCTTTCTTT. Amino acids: CASSYLPTVEAFF.